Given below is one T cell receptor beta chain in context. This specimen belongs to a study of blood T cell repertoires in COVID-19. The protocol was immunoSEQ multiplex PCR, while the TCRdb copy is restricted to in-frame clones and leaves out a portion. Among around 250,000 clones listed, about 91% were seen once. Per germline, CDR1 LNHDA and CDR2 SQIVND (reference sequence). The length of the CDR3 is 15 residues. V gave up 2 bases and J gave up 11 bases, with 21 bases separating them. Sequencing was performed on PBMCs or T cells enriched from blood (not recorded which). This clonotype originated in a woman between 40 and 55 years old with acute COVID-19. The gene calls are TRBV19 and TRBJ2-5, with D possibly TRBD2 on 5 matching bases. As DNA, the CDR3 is TGTGCCAGTAGTATACAGGCACTCTCGGGGTGGGCTCAGTACTTC. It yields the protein CASSIQALSGWAQYF.